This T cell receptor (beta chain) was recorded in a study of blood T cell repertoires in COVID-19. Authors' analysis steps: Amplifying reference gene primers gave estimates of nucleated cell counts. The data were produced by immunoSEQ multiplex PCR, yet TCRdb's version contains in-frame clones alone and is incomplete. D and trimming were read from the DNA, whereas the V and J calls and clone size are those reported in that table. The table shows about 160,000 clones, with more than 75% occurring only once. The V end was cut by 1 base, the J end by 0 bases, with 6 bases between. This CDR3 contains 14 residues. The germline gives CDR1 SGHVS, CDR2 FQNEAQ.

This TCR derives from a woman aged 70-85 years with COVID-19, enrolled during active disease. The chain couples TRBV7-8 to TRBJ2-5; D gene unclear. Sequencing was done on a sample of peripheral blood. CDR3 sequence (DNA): TGTGCCAGCAGCTTAGTTCTATACCAAGAGACCCAGTACTTC. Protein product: CASSLVLYQETQYF.